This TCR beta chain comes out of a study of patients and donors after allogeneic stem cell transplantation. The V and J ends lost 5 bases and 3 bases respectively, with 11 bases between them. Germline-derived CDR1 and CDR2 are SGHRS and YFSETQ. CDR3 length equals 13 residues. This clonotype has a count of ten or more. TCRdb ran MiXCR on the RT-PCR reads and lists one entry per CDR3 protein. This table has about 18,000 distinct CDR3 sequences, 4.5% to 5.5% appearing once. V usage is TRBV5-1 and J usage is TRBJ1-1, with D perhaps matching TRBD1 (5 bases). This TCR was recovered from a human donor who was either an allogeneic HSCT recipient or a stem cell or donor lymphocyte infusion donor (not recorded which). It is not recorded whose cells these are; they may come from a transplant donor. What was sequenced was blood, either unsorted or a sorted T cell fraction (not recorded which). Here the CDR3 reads CASRSRGDTEAFF. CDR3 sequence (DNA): TGCGCCAGCAGAAGCCGGGGGGACACTGAAGCTTTCTTT.